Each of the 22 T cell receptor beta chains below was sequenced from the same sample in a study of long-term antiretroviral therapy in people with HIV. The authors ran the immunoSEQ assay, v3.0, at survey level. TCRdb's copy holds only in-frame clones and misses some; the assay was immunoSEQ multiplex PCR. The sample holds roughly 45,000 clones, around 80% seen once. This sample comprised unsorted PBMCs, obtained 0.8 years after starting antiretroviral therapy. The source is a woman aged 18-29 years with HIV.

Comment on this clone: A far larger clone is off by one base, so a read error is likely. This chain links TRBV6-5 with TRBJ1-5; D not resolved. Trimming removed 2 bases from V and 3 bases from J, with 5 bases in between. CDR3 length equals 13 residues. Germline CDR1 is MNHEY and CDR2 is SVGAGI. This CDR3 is CASSYGDNQPQHF. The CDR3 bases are TGTGCCAGCAGTTACGGGGACAATCAGCCCCAGCATTTT.

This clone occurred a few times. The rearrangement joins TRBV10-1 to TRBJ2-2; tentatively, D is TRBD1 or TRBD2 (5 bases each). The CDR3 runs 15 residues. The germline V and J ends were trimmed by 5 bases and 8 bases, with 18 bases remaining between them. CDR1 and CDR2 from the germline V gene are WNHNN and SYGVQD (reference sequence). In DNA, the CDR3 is TGCGCCAGCAGTCTCCCGGGACGGCACCATGGGGAGCTGTTTTTT. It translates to CASSLPGRHHGELFF.

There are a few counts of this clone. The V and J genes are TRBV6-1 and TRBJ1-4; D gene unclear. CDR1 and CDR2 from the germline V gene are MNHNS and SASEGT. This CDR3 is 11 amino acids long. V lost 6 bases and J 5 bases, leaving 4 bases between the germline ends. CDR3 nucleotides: TGTGCCAGCAGGGGGAATGAAAAACTGTTTTTT. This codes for CASRGNEKLFF.

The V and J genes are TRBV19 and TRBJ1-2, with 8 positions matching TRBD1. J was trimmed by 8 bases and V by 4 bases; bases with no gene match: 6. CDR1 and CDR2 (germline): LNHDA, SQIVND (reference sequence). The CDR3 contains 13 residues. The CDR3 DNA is TGTGCCAGTAGTACCCGACAGGGGAGGGGCTACACCTTC. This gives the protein CASSTRQGRGYTF.

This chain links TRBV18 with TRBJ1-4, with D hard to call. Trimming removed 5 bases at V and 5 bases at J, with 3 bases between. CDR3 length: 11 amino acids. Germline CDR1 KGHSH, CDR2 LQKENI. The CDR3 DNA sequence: TGTGCCAGCTCAGCGAATGAAAAACTGTTTTTT. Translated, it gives CASSANEKLFF.

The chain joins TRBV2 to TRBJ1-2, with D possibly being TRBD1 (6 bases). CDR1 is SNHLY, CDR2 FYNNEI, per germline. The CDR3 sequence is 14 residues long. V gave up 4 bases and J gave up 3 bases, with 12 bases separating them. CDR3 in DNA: TGTGCCAGCAGTGTTGAACAGGGTTACTATGGCTACACCTTC. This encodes CASSVEQGYYGYTF.

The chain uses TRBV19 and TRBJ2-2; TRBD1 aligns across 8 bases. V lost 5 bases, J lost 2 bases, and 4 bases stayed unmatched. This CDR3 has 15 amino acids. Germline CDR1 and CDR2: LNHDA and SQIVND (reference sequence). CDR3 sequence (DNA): TGTGCCAGTAGTGTGACAGGGGTAAACACCGGGGAGCTGTTTTTT. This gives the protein CASSVTGVNTGELFF.

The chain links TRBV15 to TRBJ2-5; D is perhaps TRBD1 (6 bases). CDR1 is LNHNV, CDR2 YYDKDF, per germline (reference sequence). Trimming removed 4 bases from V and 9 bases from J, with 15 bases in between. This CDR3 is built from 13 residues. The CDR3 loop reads CATSTRGGQPQYF. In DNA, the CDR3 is TGTGCCACCAGCACACGAGGGGGTCAACCCCAGTACTTC.

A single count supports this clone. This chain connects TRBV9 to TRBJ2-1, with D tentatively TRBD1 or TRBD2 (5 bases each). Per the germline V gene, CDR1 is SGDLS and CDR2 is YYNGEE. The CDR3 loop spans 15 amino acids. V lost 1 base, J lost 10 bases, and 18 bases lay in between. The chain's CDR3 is CASSVSGPSNGEQFF. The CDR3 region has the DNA TGTGCCAGCAGCGTATCGGGGCCTTCTAATGGGGAGCAGTTCTTC.

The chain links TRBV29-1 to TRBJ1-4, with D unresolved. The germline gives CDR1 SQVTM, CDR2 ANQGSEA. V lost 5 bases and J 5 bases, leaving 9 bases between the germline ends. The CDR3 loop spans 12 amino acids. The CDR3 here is CSVYGGNEKLFF. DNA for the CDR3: TGCAGCGTTTACGGCGGGAATGAAAAACTGTTTTTT.

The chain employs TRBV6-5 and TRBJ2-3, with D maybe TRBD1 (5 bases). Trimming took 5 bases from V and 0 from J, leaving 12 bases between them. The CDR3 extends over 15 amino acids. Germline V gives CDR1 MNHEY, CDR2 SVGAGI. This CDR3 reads CASSRGFTSTDTQYF. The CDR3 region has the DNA TGTGCCAGCAGTAGGGGTTTTACTAGCACAGATACGCAGTATTTT.

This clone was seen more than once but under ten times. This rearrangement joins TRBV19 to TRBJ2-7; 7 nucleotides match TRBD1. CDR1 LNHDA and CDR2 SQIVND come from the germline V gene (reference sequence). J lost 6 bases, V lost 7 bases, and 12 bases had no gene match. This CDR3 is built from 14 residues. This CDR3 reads CASKGGGQAGEQYF. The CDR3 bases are TGTGCCAGTAAGGGTGGCGGACAGGCGGGCGAGCAGTACTTC.

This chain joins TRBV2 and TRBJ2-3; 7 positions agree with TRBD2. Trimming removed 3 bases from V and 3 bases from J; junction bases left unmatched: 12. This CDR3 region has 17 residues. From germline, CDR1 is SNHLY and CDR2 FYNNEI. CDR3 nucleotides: TGTGCCAGCAGTGATCCCTGGGGCGGGAGAGGGACAGATACGCAGTATTTT. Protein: CASSDPWGGRGTDTQYF.

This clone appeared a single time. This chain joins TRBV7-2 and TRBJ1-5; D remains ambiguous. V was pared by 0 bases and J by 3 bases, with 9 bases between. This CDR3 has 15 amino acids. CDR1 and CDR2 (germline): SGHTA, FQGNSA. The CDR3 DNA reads TGTGCCAGCAGCTTAGCGGCCACTTACAATCAGCCCCAGCATTTT. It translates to CASSLAATYNQPQHF.

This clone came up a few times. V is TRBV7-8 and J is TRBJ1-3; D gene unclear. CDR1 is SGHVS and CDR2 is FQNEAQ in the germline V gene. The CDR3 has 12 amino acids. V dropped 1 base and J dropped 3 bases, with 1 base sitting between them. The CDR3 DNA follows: TGTGCCAGCAGCTTAGATGGAAACACCATATATTTT. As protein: CASSLDGNTIYF.

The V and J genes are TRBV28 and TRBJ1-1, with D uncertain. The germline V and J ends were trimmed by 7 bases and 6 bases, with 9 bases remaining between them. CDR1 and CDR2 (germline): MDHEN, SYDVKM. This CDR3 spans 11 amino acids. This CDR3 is CASTEAAEAFF. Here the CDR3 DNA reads TGTGCCAGCACCGAAGCCGCTGAAGCTTTCTTT.

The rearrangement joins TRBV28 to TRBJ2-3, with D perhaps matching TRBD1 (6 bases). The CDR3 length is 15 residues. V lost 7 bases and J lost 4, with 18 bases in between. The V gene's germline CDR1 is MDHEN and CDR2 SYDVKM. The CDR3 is CASTLQGVGPDTQYF. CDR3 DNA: TGTGCCAGCACTCTACAGGGTGTGGGGCCAGATACGCAGTATTTT.

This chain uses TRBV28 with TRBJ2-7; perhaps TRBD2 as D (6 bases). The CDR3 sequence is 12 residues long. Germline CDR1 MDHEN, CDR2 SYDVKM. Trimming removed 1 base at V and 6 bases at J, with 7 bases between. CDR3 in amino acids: CASSLLGGEQYF. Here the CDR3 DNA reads TGTGCCAGCAGTTTATTGGGGGGCGAGCAGTACTTC.

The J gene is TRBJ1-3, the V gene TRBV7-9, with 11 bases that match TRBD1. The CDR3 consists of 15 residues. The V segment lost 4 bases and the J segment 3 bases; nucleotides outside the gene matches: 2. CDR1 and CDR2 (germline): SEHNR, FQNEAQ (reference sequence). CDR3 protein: CASSSGTGGGNTIYF. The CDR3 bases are TGTGCCAGCAGCTCCGGGACAGGGGGTGGAAACACCATATATTTT.

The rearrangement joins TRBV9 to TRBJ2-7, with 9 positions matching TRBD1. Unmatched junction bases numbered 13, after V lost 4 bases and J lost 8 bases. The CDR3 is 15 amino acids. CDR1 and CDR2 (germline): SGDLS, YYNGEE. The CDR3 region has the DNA TGTGCCAGCAGCCTCACCTCGGGACAGGGAGTACAGCAGTACTTC. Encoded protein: CASSLTSGQGVQQYF.

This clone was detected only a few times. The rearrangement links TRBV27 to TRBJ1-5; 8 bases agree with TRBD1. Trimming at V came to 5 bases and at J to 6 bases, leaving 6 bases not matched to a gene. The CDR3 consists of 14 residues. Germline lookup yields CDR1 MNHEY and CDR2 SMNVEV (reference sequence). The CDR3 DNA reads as TGTGCCAGCAGTGCCAGGGGGCATGGTCAGCCCCAGCATTTT. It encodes CASSARGHGQPQHF.

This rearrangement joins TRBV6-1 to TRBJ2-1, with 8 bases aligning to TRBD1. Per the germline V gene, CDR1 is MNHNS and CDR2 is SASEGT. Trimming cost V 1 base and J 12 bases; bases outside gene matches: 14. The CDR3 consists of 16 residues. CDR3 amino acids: CASSEGRTGRRDWQFF. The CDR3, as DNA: TGTGCCAGCAGTGAAGGTCGGACAGGGAGGCGTGATTGGCAGTTCTTC.